The 4 T cell receptor beta chains reported below all come from one sample, sequenced in a study of blood T cell repertoires in COVID-19. Measured with immunoSEQ multiplex PCR; TCRdb has only the in-frame clones, and not every one. The top ten clones hold around 6.1% of a sample with 120,000 to 150,000 clones, about nine tenths of them seen once. The sample comprised peripheral blood. These receptors were taken from an elderly man with acute or convalescent COVID-19.

V gene TRBV7-2 combines with J gene TRBJ2-5, with TRBD2 identical over 10 bases. Unmatched junction bases numbered 8, after V lost 0 bases and J lost 4 bases. The CDR3 is made up of 17 amino acids. Germline V gives CDR1 SGHTA, CDR2 FQGNSA. The CDR3 nucleotides are TGTGCCAGCAGCTTAGCAAGGGCTAGCGGGAGAGGAGAGACCCAGTACTTC. Protein product: CASSLARASGRGETQYF.

The sample holds one count of this clone. V gene TRBV28 combines with J gene TRBJ2-1, with 9 bases aligning to TRBD2. From germline, CDR1 is MDHEN and CDR2 SYDVKM. V was clipped by 7 bases and J by 4 bases; unmatched bases: 11. The length of the CDR3 is 16 residues. The CDR3 sequence: CASTPGSGGPYNEQFF. DNA of the CDR3: TGTGCCAGCACCCCCGGCAGCGGGGGGCCTTACAATGAGCAGTTCTTC.

This chain connects TRBV11-2 to TRBJ2-1; TRBD2 aligns across 8 bases. J lost 6 bases, V lost 3 bases, and 4 bases had no gene match. This CDR3 spans 14 amino acids. Germline CDR1 is SGHAT and CDR2 is FQNNGV. The CDR3 is CASSFQRGSNEQFF. CDR3 in DNA: TGTGCCAGCAGCTTCCAGCGGGGGAGCAATGAGCAGTTCTTC.

This clone was picked up one time. V and J are TRBV5-1 and TRBJ2-6; D gene uncertain. The CDR3 length is 16 residues. Germline CDR1 reads SGHRS; CDR2 reads YFSETQ. Trimming removed 4 bases at V and 0 bases at J, with 11 bases between. CDR3: CASSPAGSSGANVLTF. The CDR3 DNA reads TGCGCCAGCAGCCCTGCCGGGTCCTCTGGGGCCAACGTCCTGACTTTC.